This TCR beta chain was found in a study of blood T cell repertoires in COVID-19. The CDR3 runs to 13 residues. The junction had 3 bases not matched to a gene; V was cut back by 6 bases and J by 2 bases. In germline, CDR1 is MNHEY, CDR2 SVGAGI. TCRdb keeps only in-frame clones here, not all; method: immunoSEQ multiplex PCR. The table records about 300,000 clones, approximately 88% of them present only once. Sequenced: peripheral blood. The V call is TRBV6-5, the J call TRBJ1-2; TRBD1 agrees at 7 bases. This clonotype was obtained from a woman aged 30 to 39 with COVID-19, enrolled during active disease. The CDR3 sequence: CASREGANYGYTF. The CDR3 bases are TGTGCCAGCAGGGAGGGGGCGAACTATGGCTACACCTTC.